This TCR beta chain appears in the sequencing data of a study of T cells after yellow fever vaccination. CDR3 length equals 17 residues. V lost 7 bases, J lost 0 bases, and 18 bases lay in between. This clonotype was observed a few times. TCRdb reprocessed the 5' RACE reads with MiXCR, giving one entry per CDR3 protein. The data contain hundreds of thousands of distinct CDR3 sequences, over 9% of them singletons. The receptor comes from a man in his thirties or forties who received the YFV17D yellow fever vaccine. V gene TRBV12-3 or TRBV12-4 combines with J gene TRBJ2-2; the D gene could be TRBD1 or TRBD2 (5 bases each). Here the sequenced sample was PBMCs, taken on the day of the yellow fever booster vaccination. The CDR3 region has the DNA TGTGCCAGCACCTATCCCGAGGGGCGTACGAACACCGGGGAGCTGTTTTTT. This encodes CASTYPEGRTNTGELFF.